This T cell receptor (beta chain) was sequenced in a study of response to subunit inactivated influenza vaccine. Using its own MiXCR run on the RT-PCR reads, TCRdb lists one record per CDR3 protein. The sample contains hundreds of thousands of distinct CDR3 sequences, approximately 12% of which appear only once. V shed 3 bases and J 0 bases; nucleotides not matched to a gene: 5. The CDR3 runs 16 residues. The germline CDR1 and CDR2 sequences are MDHEN and SYDVKM. This chain links TRBV28 with TRBJ1-3; 7 bases match TRBD1. Sample: PBMCs from blood, taken on the day of vaccination. The receptor was isolated from a man aged 50 to 60 who received an inactivated influenza vaccine. CDR3 amino acids: CASSFLDRDSGNTIYF. Here the CDR3 DNA reads TGTGCCAGCAGTTTCCTCGACAGGGACTCTGGAAACACCATATATTTT.